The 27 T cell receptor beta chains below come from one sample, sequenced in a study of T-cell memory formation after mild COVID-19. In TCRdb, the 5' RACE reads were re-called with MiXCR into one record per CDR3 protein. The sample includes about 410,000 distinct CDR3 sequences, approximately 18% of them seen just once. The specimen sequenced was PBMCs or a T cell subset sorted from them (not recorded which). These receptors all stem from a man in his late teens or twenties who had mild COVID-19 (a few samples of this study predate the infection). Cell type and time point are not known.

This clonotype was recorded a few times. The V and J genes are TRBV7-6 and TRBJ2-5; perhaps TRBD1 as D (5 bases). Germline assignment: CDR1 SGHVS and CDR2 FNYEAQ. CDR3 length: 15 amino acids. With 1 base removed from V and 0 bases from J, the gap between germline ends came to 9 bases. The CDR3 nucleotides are TGTGCCAGCAGCTTAGGCGCAGGGTACCAAGAGACCCAGTACTTC. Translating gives CASSLGAGYQETQYF.

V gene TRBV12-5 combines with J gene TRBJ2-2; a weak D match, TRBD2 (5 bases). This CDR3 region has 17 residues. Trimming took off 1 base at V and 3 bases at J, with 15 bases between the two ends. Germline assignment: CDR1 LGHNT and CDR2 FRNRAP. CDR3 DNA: TGTGCTAGTGGTTTGGAGAGGGTACTTCAAGACACCGGGGAGCTGTTTTTT. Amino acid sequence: CASGLERVLQDTGELFF.

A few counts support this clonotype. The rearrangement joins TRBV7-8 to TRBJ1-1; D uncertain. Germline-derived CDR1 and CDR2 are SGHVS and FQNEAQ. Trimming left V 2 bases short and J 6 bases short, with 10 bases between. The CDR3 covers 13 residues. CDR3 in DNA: TGTGCCAGCAGCTTATTTAACCACGCTGAAGCTTTCTTT. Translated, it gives CASSLFNHAEAFF.

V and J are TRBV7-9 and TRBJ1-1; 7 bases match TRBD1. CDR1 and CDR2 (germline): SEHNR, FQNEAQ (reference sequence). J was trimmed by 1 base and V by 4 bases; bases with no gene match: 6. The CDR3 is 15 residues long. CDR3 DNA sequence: TGTGCCAGCAGCTCCAGGGACAGATGGAACACTGAAGCTTTCTTT. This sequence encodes CASSSRDRWNTEAFF.

CDR3 residues: CSAILRQRNSPLHF. In DNA, the CDR3 is TGCAGTGCTATCCTCAGACAGCGTAATTCACCCCTCCACTTT. The V call is TRBV20-1, the J call TRBJ1-6; TRBD1 might be the D (5 bases). CDR1 is DFQATT and CDR2 is SNEGSKA in the germline V gene (reference sequence). The CDR3 spans 14 residues. V was shortened by 4 bases and J by 6 bases, with 13 bases between the two germline ends.

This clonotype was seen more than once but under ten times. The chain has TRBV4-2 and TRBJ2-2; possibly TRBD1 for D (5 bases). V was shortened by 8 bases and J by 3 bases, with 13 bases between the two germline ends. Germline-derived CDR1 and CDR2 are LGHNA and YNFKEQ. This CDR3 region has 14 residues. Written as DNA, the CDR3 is TGTGCCAGCCGTAGACAGAGAGACACCGGGGAGCTGTTTTTT. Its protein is CASRRQRDTGELFF.

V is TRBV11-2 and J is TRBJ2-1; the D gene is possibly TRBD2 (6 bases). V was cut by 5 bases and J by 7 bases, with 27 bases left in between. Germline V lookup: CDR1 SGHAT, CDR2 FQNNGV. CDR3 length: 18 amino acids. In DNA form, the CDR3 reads TGTGCCAGCAGCGCCGCGCGGGGACTTGGGGCCCTATCAAATGAGCAGTTCTTC. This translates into CASSAARGLGALSNEQFF.

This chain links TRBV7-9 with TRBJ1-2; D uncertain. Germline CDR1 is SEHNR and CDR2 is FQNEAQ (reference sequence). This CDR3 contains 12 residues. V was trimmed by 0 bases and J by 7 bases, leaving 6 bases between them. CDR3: CASSLAPSGYTF. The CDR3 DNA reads TGTGCCAGCAGCTTAGCGCCGAGTGGCTACACCTTC.

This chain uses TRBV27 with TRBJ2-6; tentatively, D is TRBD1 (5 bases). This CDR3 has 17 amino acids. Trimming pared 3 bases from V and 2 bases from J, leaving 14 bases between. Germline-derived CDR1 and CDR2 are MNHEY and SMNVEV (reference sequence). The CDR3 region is CASSFLGELTGANVLTF. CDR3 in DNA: TGTGCCAGCAGTTTTTTAGGGGAACTAACTGGGGCCAACGTCCTGACTTTC.

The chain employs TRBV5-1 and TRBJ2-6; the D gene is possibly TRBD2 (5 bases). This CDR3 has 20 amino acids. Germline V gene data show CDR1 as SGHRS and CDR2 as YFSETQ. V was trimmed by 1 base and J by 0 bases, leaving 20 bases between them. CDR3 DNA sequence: TGCGCCAGCAGCTTGTCGAGGGCCTTCAGTCCTATCTCTGGGGCCAACGTCCTGACTTTC. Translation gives CASSLSRAFSPISGANVLTF.

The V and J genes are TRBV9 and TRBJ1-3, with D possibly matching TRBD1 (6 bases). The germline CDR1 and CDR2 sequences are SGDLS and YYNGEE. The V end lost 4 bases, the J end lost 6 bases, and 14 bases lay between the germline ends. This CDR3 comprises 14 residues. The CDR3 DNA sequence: TGTGCCAGCAGCAGAACAGGGAACGAAAACACCATATATTTT. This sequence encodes CASSRTGNENTIYF.

CDR3 loop: CASSISLATPNVLTF. CDR3 nucleotides: TGTGCCAGTAGTATATCCCTAGCGACCCCCAACGTCCTGACTTTC. The V and J genes are TRBV19 and TRBJ2-6, with D perhaps TRBD2 (6 bases). This CDR3 has 15 residues. Germline V CDR1 and CDR2: LNHDA, SQIVND (reference sequence). Trimming shortened V by 2 bases and J by 8 bases, and 13 bases separated the two germline ends.

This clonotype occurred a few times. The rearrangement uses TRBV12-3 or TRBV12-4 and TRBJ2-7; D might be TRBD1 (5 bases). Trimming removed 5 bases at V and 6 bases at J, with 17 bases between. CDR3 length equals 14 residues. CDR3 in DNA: TGTGCCAGCAGTCCCCCCCGGACAATTCGCGAGCAGTACTTC. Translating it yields CASSPPRTIREQYF.

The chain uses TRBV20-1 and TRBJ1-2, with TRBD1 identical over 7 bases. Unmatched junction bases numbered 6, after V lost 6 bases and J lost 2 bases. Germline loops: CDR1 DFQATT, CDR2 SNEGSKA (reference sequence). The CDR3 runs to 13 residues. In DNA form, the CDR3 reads TGCAGTGCCCGACAGGGATTAAACTATGGCTACACCTTC. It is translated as CSARQGLNYGYTF.

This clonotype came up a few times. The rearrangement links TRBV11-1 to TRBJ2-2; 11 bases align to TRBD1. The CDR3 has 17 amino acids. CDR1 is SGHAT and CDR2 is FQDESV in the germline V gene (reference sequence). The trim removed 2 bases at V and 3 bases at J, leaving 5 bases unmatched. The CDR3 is CASSLWTGQGDTGELFF. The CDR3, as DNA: TGTGCCAGCAGCTTATGGACGGGACAGGGGGACACCGGGGAGCTGTTTTTT.

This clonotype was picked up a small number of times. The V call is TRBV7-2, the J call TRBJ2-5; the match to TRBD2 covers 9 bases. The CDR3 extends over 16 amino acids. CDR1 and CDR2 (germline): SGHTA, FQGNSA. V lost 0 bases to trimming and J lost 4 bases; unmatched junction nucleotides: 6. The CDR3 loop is CASSLARRGGRETQYF. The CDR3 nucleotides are TGTGCCAGCAGCTTAGCGAGGCGGGGGGGTCGAGAGACCCAGTACTTC.

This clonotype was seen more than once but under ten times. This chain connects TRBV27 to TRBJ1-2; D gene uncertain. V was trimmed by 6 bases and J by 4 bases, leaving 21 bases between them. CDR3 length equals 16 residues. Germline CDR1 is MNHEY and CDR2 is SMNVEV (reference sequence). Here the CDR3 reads CASSPTRRLSLYGYTF. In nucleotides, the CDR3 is TGTGCCAGCAGCCCAACGCGCAGGCTGTCCCTCTATGGCTACACCTTC.

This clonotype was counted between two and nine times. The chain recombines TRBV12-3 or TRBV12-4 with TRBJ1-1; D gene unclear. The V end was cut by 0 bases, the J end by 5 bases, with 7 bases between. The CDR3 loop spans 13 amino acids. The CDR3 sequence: CASSLALGTEAFF. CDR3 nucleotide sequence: TGTGCCAGCAGTTTAGCGCTGGGGACTGAAGCTTTCTTT.

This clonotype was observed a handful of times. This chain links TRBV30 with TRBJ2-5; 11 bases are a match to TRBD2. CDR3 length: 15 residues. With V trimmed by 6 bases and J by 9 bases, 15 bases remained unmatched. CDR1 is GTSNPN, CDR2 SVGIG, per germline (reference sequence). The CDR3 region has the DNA TGTGCCTGTTCTCTAGCGGGGGGACCCGATGGGGCCCAGTACTTC. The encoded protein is CACSLAGGPDGAQYF.

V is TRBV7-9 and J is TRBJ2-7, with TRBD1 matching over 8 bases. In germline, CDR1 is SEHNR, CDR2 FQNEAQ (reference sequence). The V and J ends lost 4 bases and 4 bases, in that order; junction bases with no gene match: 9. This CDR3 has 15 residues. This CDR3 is CASSYGQGEFYEQYF. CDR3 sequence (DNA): TGTGCCAGCAGCTATGGACAGGGAGAATTTTACGAGCAGTACTTC.

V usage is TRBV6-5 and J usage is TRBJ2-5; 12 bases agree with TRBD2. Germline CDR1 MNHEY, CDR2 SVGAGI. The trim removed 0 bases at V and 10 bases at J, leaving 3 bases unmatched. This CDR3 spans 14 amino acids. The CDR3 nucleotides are TGTGCCAGCAGTTACTCAACTAGCGGGGGGAACCAGTACTTC. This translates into CASSYSTSGGNQYF.

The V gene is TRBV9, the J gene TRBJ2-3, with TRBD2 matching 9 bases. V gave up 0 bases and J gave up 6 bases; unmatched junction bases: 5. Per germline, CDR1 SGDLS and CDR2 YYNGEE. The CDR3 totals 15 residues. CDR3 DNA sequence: TGTGCCAGCAGCGTAGTGGCGGGGGGGCCCGATACGCAGTATTTT. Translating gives CASSVVAGGPDTQYF.

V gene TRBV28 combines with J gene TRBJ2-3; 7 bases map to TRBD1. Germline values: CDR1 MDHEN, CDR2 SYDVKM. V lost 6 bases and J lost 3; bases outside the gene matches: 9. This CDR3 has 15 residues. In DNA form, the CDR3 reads TGTGCCAGCAGAAAGGGACAGTGGTCAACAGATACGCAGTATTTT. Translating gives CASRKGQWSTDTQYF.

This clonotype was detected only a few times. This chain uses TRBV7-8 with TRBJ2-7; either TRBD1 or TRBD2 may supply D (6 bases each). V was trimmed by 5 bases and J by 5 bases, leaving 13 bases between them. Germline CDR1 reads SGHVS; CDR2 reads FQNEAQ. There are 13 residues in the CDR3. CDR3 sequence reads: CASSEIGGHEQYF. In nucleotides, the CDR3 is TGTGCCAGCAGCGAAATCGGGGGCCACGAGCAGTACTTC.

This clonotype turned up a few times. CDR3 in amino acids: CASSRRADSYEQYF. As DNA, the CDR3 is TGTGCCAGCAGCAGGCGGGCAGACTCCTACGAGCAGTACTTC. The chain recombines TRBV7-2 with TRBJ2-7, with D maybe TRBD2 (5 bases). The CDR3 runs 14 residues. The V gene lost 5 bases and the J gene lost 0 bases, with 11 bases spanning the gap. In germline, CDR1 is SGHTA, CDR2 FQGNSA.

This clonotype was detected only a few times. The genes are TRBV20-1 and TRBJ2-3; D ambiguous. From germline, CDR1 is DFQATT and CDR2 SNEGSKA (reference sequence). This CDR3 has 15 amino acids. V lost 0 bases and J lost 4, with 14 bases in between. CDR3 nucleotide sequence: TGCAGTGCTAGAGATAGGAACAGTAAGGCAGATACGCAGTATTTT. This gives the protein CSARDRNSKADTQYF.

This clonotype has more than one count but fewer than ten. As DNA, the CDR3 is TGCGCCAGCAGCCAAGATAGCCCAGGATTCACTGAAGCTTTCTTT. This translates into CASSQDSPGFTEAFF. The chain combines TRBV4-3 with TRBJ1-1; D ambiguous. Looked up from germline, CDR1 is LGHNA and CDR2 is YSLEER. This CDR3 contains 15 residues. V lost 0 bases and J lost 4, with 12 bases in between.